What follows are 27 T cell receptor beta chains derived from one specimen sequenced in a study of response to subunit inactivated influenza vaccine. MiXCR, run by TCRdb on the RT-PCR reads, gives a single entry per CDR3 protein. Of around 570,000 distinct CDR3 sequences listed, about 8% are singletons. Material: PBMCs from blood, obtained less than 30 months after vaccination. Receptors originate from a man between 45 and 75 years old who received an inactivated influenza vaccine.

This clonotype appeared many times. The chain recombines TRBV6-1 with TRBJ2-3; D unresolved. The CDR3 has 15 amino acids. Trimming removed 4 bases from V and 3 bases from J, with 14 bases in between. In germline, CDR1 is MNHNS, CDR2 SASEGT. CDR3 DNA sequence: TGTGCCAGCAGTGCCGTAAGGGCTGATACAGATACGCAGTATTTT. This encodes CASSAVRADTDTQYF.

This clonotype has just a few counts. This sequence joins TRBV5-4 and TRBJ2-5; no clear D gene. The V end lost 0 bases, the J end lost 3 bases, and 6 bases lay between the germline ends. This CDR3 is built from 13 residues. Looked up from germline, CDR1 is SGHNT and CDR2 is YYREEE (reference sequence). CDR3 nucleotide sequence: TGTGCCAGCAGCTTGGACACTAAAGAGACCCAGTACTTC. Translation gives CASSLDTKETQYF.

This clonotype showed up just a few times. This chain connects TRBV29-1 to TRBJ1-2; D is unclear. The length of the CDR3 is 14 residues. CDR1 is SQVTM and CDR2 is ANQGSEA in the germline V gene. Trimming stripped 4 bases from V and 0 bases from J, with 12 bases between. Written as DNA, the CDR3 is TGCAGCGTTGTGAGCTTACCGTCTAACTATGGCTACACCTTC. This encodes CSVVSLPSNYGYTF.

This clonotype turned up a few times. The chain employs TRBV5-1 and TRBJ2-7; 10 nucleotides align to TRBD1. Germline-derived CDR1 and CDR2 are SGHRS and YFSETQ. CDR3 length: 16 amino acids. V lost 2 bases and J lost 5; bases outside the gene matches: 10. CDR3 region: CASSFLTGGTGNEQYF. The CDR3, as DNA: TGCGCCAGCAGCTTTTTGACAGGGGGCACGGGGAACGAGCAGTACTTC.

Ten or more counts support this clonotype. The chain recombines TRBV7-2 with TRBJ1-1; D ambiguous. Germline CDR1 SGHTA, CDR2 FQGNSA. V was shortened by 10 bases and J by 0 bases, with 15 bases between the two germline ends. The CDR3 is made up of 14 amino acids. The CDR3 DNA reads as TGTGCCACCAAATCCGGGCCCATGAACACTGAAGCTTTCTTT. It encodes CATKSGPMNTEAFF.

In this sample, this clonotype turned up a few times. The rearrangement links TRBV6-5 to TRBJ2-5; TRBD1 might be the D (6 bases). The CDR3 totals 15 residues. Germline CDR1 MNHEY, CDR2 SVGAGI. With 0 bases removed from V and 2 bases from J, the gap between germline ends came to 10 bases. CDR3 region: CASSYSGQKQETQYF. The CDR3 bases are TGTGCCAGCAGTTACTCTGGACAGAAGCAAGAGACCCAGTACTTC.

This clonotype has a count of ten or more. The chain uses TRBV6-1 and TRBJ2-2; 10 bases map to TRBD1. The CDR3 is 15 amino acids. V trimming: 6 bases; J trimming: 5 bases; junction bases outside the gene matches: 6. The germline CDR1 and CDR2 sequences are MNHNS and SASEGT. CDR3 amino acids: CASRGGQGVTGELFF. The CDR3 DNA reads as TGTGCCAGCAGGGGAGGACAGGGGGTTACCGGGGAGCTGTTTTTT.

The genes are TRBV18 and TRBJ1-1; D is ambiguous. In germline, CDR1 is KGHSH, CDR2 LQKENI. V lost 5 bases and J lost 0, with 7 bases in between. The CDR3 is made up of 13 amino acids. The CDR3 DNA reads TGTGCCAGCTCAGACGACATGAACACTGAAGCTTTCTTT. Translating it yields CASSDDMNTEAFF.

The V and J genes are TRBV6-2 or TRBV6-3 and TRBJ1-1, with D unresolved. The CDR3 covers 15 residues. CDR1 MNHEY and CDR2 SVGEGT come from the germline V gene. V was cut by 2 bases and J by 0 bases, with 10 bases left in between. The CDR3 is CASSYRHRLNTEAFF. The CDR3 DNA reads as TGTGCCAGCAGTTACCGCCACCGACTGAACACTGAAGCTTTCTTT.

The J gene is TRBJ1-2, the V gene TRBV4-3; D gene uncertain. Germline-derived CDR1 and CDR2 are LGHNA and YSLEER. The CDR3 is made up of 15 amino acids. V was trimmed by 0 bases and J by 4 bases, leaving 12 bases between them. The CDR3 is CASSQELRLPYGYTF. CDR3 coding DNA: TGCGCCAGCAGCCAAGAACTACGGCTCCCCTATGGCTACACCTTC.

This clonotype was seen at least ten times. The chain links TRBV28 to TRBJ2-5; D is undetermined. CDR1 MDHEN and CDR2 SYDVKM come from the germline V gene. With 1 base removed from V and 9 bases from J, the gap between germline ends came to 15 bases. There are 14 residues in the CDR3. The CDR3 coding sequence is TGTGCCAGCAGTTTATCCCATGAAGAGATGCCCCAGTACTTC. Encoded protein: CASSLSHEEMPQYF.

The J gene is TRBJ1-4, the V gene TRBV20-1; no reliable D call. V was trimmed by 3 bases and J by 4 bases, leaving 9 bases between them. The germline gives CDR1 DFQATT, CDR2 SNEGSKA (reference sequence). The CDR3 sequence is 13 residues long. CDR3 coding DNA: TGCAGTGCTAGTTCCGTGAATAATGAAAAACTGTTTTTT. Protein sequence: CSASSVNNEKLFF.

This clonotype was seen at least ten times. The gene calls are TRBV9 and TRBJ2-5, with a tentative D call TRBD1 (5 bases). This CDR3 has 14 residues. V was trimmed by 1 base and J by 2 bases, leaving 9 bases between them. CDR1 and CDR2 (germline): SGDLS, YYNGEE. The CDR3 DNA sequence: TGTGCCAGCAGCGTATTTGGGGCTCAAGAGACCCAGTACTTC. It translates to CASSVFGAQETQYF.

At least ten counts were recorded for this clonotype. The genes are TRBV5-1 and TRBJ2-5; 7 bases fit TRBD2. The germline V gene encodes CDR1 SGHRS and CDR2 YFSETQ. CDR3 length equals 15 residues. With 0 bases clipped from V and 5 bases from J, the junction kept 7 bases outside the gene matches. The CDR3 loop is CASSLERGGGETQYF. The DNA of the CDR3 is TGCGCCAGCAGCTTGGAGCGCGGGGGAGGGGAGACCCAGTACTTC.

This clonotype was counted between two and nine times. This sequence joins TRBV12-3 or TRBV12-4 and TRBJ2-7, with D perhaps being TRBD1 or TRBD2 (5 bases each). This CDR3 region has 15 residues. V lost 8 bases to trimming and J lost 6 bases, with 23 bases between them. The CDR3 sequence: CASHDGTNPTGEQYF. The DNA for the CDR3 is TGTGCCAGCCATGACGGGACCAACCCTACTGGCGAGCAGTACTTC.

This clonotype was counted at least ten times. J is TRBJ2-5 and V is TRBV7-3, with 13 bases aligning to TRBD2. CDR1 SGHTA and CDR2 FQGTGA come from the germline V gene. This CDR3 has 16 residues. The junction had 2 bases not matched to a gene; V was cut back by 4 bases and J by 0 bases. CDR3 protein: CASSSGLAGDQETQYF. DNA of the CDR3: TGTGCCAGCAGCTCCGGACTAGCGGGAGACCAAGAGACCCAGTACTTC. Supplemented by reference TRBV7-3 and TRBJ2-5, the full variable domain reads GAGVSQTPSNKVTEKGKYVELRCDPISGHTALYWYRQSLGQGPEFLIYFQGTGAADDSGLPNDRFFAVRPEGSVSTLKIQRTERGDSAVYLCASSSGLAGDQETQYFGPGTRLLVL.

The CDR3 region has the DNA TGTGCCAGCAGTCTCACGACAGGGGGCGTCTATGGCTACACCTTC. It translates to CASSLTTGGVYGYTF. This sequence joins TRBV27 and TRBJ1-2, with 10 bases aligning to TRBD1. The CDR3 covers 15 residues. Looked up from germline, CDR1 is MNHEY and CDR2 is SMNVEV (reference sequence). The V segment lost 5 bases and the J segment 4 bases; nucleotides outside the gene matches: 7.

Written as DNA, the CDR3 is TGTGCCAGCACGCCTAACGCCCGGCGCGCCGGGGAGCTGTTTTTT. Amino acids: CASTPNARRAGELFF. This rearrangement joins TRBV7-2 to TRBJ2-2; the D is unclear. Germline V gene sequence: CDR1 SGHTA, CDR2 FQGNSA. The length of the CDR3 is 15 residues. Trimming removed 7 bases at V and 6 bases at J, with 18 bases between.

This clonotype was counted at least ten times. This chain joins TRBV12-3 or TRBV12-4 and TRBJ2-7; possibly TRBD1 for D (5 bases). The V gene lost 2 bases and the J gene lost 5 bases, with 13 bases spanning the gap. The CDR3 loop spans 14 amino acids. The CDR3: CASSLPQGSNEQYF. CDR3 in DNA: TGTGCCAGCAGTTTACCCCAGGGAAGCAACGAGCAGTACTTC.

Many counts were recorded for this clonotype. CDR3 amino acids: CATSGGTGGYNEQFF. CDR3 in DNA: TGTGCCACCAGTGGTGGGACAGGAGGCTACAATGAGCAGTTCTTC. The chain has TRBV24-1 and TRBJ2-1, with 8 bases identical to TRBD1. The V gene end was trimmed by 5 bases and the J gene end by 3 bases; junction bases not matched to a gene: 5. Germline values: CDR1 KGHDR, CDR2 SFDVKD. The CDR3 covers 15 residues.

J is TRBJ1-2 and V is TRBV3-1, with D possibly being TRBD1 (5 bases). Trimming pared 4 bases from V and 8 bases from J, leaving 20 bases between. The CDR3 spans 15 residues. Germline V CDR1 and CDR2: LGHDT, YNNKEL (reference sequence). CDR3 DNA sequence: TGTGCCAGCAGCCCCACAGGAGGAGGGTCTTGGGGCTACACCTTC. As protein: CASSPTGGGSWGYTF.

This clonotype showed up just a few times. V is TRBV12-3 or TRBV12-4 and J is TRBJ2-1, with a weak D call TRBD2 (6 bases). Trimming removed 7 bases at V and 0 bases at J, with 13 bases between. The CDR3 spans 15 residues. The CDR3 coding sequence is TGTGCCAGCACCATAGCGGAAAGCTCCTACAATGAGCAGTTCTTC. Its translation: CASTIAESSYNEQFF.

The CDR3 here is CASSVGPLGYNEQFF. The CDR3 DNA sequence: TGTGCCAGCAGCGTGGGCCCCTTAGGGTACAATGAGCAGTTCTTC. V and J are TRBV9 and TRBJ2-1; D uncertain. CDR1 and CDR2 (germline): SGDLS, YYNGEE. This CDR3 has 15 amino acids. V lost 2 bases and J 4 bases, leaving 13 bases between the germline ends.

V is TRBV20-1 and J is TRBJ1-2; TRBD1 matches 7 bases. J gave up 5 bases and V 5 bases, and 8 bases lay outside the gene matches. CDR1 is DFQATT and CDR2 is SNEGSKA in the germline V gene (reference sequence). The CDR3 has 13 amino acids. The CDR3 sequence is CSADDREGYGYTF. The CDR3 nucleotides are TGCAGTGCTGACGACAGGGAGGGATATGGCTACACCTTC.

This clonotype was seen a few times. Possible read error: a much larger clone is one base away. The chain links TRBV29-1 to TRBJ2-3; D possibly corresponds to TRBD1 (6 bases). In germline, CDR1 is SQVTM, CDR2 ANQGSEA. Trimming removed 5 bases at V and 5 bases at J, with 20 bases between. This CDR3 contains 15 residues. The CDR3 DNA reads TGCAGCGTTACCCAGGCAGGGGCCATTGGAGATACGCAGTATTTT. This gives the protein CSVTQAGAIGDTQYF.

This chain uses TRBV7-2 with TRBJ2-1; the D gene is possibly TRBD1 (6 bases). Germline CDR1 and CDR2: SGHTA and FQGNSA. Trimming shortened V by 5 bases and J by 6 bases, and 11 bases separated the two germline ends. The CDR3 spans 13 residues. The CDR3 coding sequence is TGTGCCAGCAGCGGGGGCTTTTTCAATGAGCAGTTCTTC. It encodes CASSGGFFNEQFF.

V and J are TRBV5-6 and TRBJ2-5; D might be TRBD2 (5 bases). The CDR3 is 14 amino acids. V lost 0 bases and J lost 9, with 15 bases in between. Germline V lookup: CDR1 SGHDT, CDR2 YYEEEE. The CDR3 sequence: CASSLGVGERAQYF. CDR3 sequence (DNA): TGTGCCAGCAGCTTGGGAGTCGGGGAACGGGCCCAGTACTTC.